This T cell receptor beta chain stems from a study of cytomegalovirus exposure and HLA in healthy donors. Study-wide results and limits: Rarity characterized most TCR sequences, yet some public TCRs appeared in many donors.

A note on this clone: Its antigen is not known.

60 Vbeta and 13 Jbeta primers were used in PCR. Data came from immunoSEQ multiplex PCR; TCRdb stores just in-frame clones and leaves some out. The table lists roughly 100,000 clones, around four fifths of them singletons. The CDR3 extends over 15 amino acids. The V and J ends lost 3 bases and 3 bases, in that order; junction bases with no gene match: 6. Germline V gene data show CDR1 as LNHDA and CDR2 as SQIVND (reference sequence). The sequenced sample was PBMCs. The chain couples TRBV19 to TRBJ2-7; 9 bases fit TRBD1. The sequence derives from a man under 40 in good health and CMV-seronegative. The CDR3 coding sequence is TGTGCCAGTAGTATTGGGGACAGGGCCCACTACGAGCAGTACTTC. Translating it yields CASSIGDRAHYEQYF.